One and the same sample provided the 19 T cell receptor beta chains below, sequenced in a study of cytomegalovirus exposure and HLA in healthy donors. The PCR had 60 Vbeta and 13 Jbeta primers. Libraries were prepared by immunoSEQ multiplex PCR; TCRdb keeps only in-frame clonotypes and omits some of them. The profile shows hundreds of thousands of clones, roughly 79% of them singletons. Sequenced input: PBMCs. These receptors were obtained from a woman aged 40 to 55 in good health and CMV-seronegative.

The gene calls are TRBV6-5 and TRBJ2-2; 8 nucleotides align to TRBD2. CDR3 size: 15 residues. V was pared by 6 bases and J by 4 bases, with 7 bases of the junction left unmatched. Germline V gene data show CDR1 as MNHEY and CDR2 as SVGAGI. The CDR3, as DNA: TGTGCCAGCAGAGCTCCCGGGACTAGCACCGGGGAGCTGTTTTTT. Protein product: CASRAPGTSTGELFF.

V and J are TRBV30 and TRBJ1-5; the match to TRBD1 covers 9 bases. The CDR3 spans 12 residues. CDR1 and CDR2 (germline): GTSNPN, SVGIG (reference sequence). Unmatched junction bases numbered 7, after V lost 5 bases and J lost 11 bases. This CDR3 reads CAWGQGPSAQHF. The CDR3 DNA reads as TGTGCCTGGGGACAGGGGCCGTCAGCCCAGCATTTT.

The chain uses TRBV10-2 and TRBJ1-1, with no clear D. Germline CDR1 and CDR2: WSHSY and SAAADI. The V and J ends lost 7 bases and 5 bases respectively, with 14 bases between them. The CDR3 contains 13 residues. CDR3 coding DNA: TGCGCCAGCACCGAAGGTCTCGGGACTGAAGCTTTCTTT. Translation gives CASTEGLGTEAFF.

The chain carries TRBV30 and TRBJ2-7; 9 bases fit TRBD1. The CDR3 has 14 amino acids. Germline assignment: CDR1 GTSNPN and CDR2 SVGIG (reference sequence). V was pared by 0 bases and J by 7 bases, with 7 bases of the junction left unmatched. The CDR3 sequence is CAWSVLGQGGEQYF. CDR3 coding DNA: TGTGCCTGGAGTGTGTTGGGACAGGGTGGAGAGCAGTACTTC.

CDR3 bases: TGTGCCAGCAGTGAAGGCCTAGCGGGGTTCGGGACCCAGTACTTC. Translation gives CASSEGLAGFGTQYF. V usage is TRBV2 and J usage is TRBJ2-5; 9 positions match TRBD2. Germline V lookup: CDR1 SNHLY, CDR2 FYNNEI. This CDR3 region has 15 residues. Germline trimming cut 1 base from V and 7 bases from J; bases unmatched to any gene: 7.

V gene TRBV7-2 combines with J gene TRBJ1-2, with D possibly TRBD1 on 5 matching bases. Trimming took off 0 bases at V and 4 bases at J, with 9 bases between the two ends. Germline assignment: CDR1 SGHTA and CDR2 FQGNSA. The CDR3 length is 14 residues. Here the CDR3 reads CASSLAREVYGYTF. The CDR3 DNA is TGTGCCAGCAGCTTAGCCAGGGAGGTCTATGGCTACACCTTC.

V usage is TRBV5-4 and J usage is TRBJ1-3, with TRBD1 matching over 9 bases. Germline CDR1 and CDR2: SGHNT and YYREEE (reference sequence). This CDR3 is 16 amino acids long. The J segment lost 0 bases and the V segment lost 6 bases, leaving 7 bases of the junction unmatched. The CDR3 loop reads CASKGQGPFSGNTIYF. The CDR3 DNA reads as TGTGCCAGCAAGGGACAGGGCCCATTCTCTGGAAACACCATATATTTT. The full variable domain, rest sourced from reference TRBV5-4 and TRBJ1-3, is ETGVTQSPTHLIKTRGQQVTLRCSSQSGHNTVSWYQQALGQGPQFIFQYYREEENGRGNFPPRFSGLQFPNYSSELNVNALELDDSALYLCASKGQGPFSGNTIYFGEGSWLTVV.

V gene TRBV4-3 combines with J gene TRBJ2-5; D ambiguous. V lost 1 base to trimming and J lost 5 bases, with 17 bases between them. The CDR3 runs 16 residues. CDR1 is LGHNA and CDR2 is YSLEER in the germline V gene. The CDR3 region has the DNA TGCGCCAGCAGCCAAGTAGCTTACGCCGTCGGGGAGACCCAGTACTTC. Translation: CASSQVAYAVGETQYF.

This clone was counted a single time. The rearrangement links TRBV7-9 to TRBJ1-1; maybe TRBD1 (5 bases). This CDR3 region has 12 residues. Germline V lookup: CDR1 SEHNR, CDR2 FQNEAQ (reference sequence). The germline V and J ends were trimmed by 2 bases and 10 bases, with 11 bases remaining between them. CDR3 DNA: TGTGCCAGCAGCTTAAATGGGGCGAGAGCTTTCTTT. The encoded protein is CASSLNGARAFF.

V usage is TRBV5-1 and J usage is TRBJ2-2; D uncertain. This CDR3 region has 14 residues. V was trimmed by 5 bases and J by 4 bases, leaving 12 bases between them. Germline assignment: CDR1 SGHRS and CDR2 YFSETQ. The CDR3 DNA is TGCGCCAGCAGGAATACAGAGCTCACCGGGGAGCTGTTTTTT. This codes for CASRNTELTGELFF.

CDR3 residues: CASSFSRDRRSSYNEQFF. In DNA, the CDR3 is TGTGCCAGCAGCTTTAGTAGGGACAGGAGGAGCTCCTACAATGAGCAGTTCTTC. The gene calls are TRBV7-9 and TRBJ2-1; 8 bases line up with TRBD1. Losses at the gene ends were 3 bases for V and 0 bases for J; bases not matched to a gene: 10. CDR3 length: 18 amino acids. Germline CDR1 SEHNR, CDR2 FQNEAQ (reference sequence).

The rearrangement uses TRBV4-3 and TRBJ2-5, with a weak D call TRBD2 (6 bases). The CDR3 is made up of 14 amino acids. The germline CDR1 and CDR2 sequences are LGHNA and YSLEER. The V and J ends lost 4 bases and 4 bases respectively, with 13 bases between them. The CDR3 spells CASSPGERGETQYF. DNA of the CDR3: TGCGCCAGCAGCCCGGGGGAAAGGGGAGAGACCCAGTACTTC.

This clone showed up just once. The V gene is TRBV7-2, the J gene TRBJ2-2, with 9 positions matching TRBD2. The J segment lost 4 bases and the V segment lost 11 bases, leaving 14 bases of the junction unmatched. The CDR3 consists of 16 residues. Germline V gives CDR1 SGHTA, CDR2 FQGNSA. This chain's CDR3 is CAGKGAGGPGTGELFF. The CDR3 DNA follows: TGTGCCGGCAAGGGGGCGGGGGGGCCTGGCACCGGGGAGCTGTTTTTT. Based on the CDR3 plus reference TRBV7-2 and TRBJ2-2, the full variable domain is GAGVSQSPSNKVTEKGKDVELRCDPISGHTALYWYRQSLGQGLEFLIYFQGNSAPDKSGLPSDRFSAERTGGSVSTLTIQRTQQEDSAVYLCAGKGAGGPGTGELFFGEGSRLTVL.

This chain joins TRBV4-2 and TRBJ2-5, with TRBD2 matching 7 bases. CDR1 and CDR2 from the germline V gene are LGHNA and YNFKEQ. This CDR3 region has 15 residues. After removal of 4 bases from V and 2 bases from J, the junction contained 7 bases not matched to a gene. CDR3 DNA sequence: TGTGCCAGCAGCCTCCGACTAGCCGATCAAGAGACCCAGTACTTC. It yields the protein CASSLRLADQETQYF.

The chain uses TRBV7-2 and TRBJ2-2; the D gene is possibly TRBD2 (6 bases). This CDR3 contains 18 residues. V lost 6 bases to trimming and J lost 4 bases, with 24 bases between them. Germline V gives CDR1 SGHTA, CDR2 FQGNSA. The CDR3 sequence is CASRIGGRGEMITGELFF. The CDR3 nucleotides read TGTGCCAGCAGAATTGGCGGACGCGGGGAAATGATCACCGGGGAGCTGTTTTTT.

This clone appeared many times. This sequence joins TRBV7-2 and TRBJ2-7; 10 bases fit TRBD2. The CDR3 length is 16 residues. Germline lookup yields CDR1 SGHTA and CDR2 FQGNSA. Germline trimming cut 5 bases from V and 2 bases from J; bases unmatched to any gene: 9. The CDR3 DNA follows: TGTGCCAGCAGCCTGTTAGCGGGGGGCCTAACCTACGAGCAGTACTTC. It specifies CASSLLAGGLTYEQYF.

CDR3 sequence (DNA): TGTGCCAGCAGTCGGGACTCAAATCAGCCCCAGCATTTT. Amino acid sequence: CASSRDSNQPQHF. The chain employs TRBV6-5 and TRBJ1-5, with D possibly matching TRBD1 (5 bases). Germline V gives CDR1 MNHEY, CDR2 SVGAGI. V gave up 5 bases and J gave up 4 bases, with 9 bases separating them. The CDR3 consists of 13 residues.

V and J are TRBV25-1 and TRBJ2-7, with 8 bases aligning to TRBD1. V was pared by 6 bases and J by 3 bases, with 4 bases of the junction left unmatched. Germline V gives CDR1 MGHDK, CDR2 SYGVNS. The CDR3 extends over 13 amino acids. The DNA of the CDR3 is TGTGCCAGCAGCGAGACAGGGGACTACGAGCAGTACTTC. This sequence encodes CASSETGDYEQYF.

DNA for the CDR3: TGTGCCAGCAGGGGGGGGATCGTGGAAAACACTGAAGCTTTCTTT. Encoded protein: CASRGGIVENTEAFF. This chain joins TRBV6-5 and TRBJ1-1; tentative D call: TRBD1 (5 bases). The CDR3 runs to 15 residues. Trimming removed 6 bases from V and 2 bases from J, with 16 bases in between. CDR1 is MNHEY and CDR2 is SVGAGI in the germline V gene.